What follows are 8 T cell receptor beta chains derived from one specimen sequenced in a study of shared clonotypes between healthy human individuals. Using immunoSEQ multiplex PCR, the repertoire was profiled, and TCRdb retains in-frame clones only, with some absent. The sample yields a few million clones, 90% to 96% seen once. The sequencing input was naive CD4+ T cells sorted from blood. The subset: CD45RA+ positively selected. The receptors derive from a man younger than 35 in good health.

This chain links TRBV27 with TRBJ2-7; 14 bases align to TRBD2. The CDR3 runs to 15 residues. Germline-derived CDR1 and CDR2 are MNHEY and SMNVEV (reference sequence). After removal of 9 bases from V and 4 bases from J, the junction contained 8 bases not matched to a gene. CDR3 region: CASFGTSGSRYEQYF. The CDR3, as DNA: TGTGCCAGTTTCGGGACTAGCGGGAGTAGGTACGAGCAGTACTTC.

Concerning this clone: Additional DNA sequences in this sample encode the identical CDR3. J is TRBJ1-1 and V is TRBV20-1; D remains unclear. The length of the CDR3 is 11 residues. V was shortened by 3 bases and J by 3 bases, with 5 bases between the two germline ends. From germline, CDR1 is DFQATT and CDR2 SNEGSKA (reference sequence). The CDR3 is CSARGDTEAFF. The CDR3 DNA reads TGCAGTGCTAGGGGAGACACTGAAGCTTTCTTT.

This clone was observed a single time. CDR3 sequence: CASSPQFSGKLFF. The CDR3 nucleotides read TGTGCCAGCAGCCCTCAGTTCTCAGGGAAACTGTTTTTT. The genes are TRBV5-6 and TRBJ1-4, with a weak D call TRBD1 (5 bases). The CDR3 runs to 13 residues. V shed 4 bases and J shed 11 bases, with 15 bases lying between them. From germline, CDR1 is SGHDT and CDR2 YYEEEE.

This chain connects TRBV27 to TRBJ1-2; 9 positions match TRBD1. Trimming cost V 2 bases and J 6 bases; bases outside gene matches: 7. The germline V gene has CDR1 MNHEY and CDR2 SMNVEV (reference sequence). The CDR3 contains 15 residues. The CDR3 region is CASSLQGTGIHGYTF. The CDR3 nucleotides read TGTGCCAGCAGTTTACAAGGGACAGGGATCCATGGCTACACCTTC.

V is TRBV19 and J is TRBJ1-6, with TRBD1 identical over 10 bases. This CDR3 has 16 amino acids. V lost 3 bases and J lost 6; bases outside the gene matches: 5. In germline, CDR1 is LNHDA, CDR2 SQIVND (reference sequence). The CDR3 loop reads CASSIRTGGRNSPLHF. The CDR3 DNA is TGTGCCAGTAGTATCAGGACAGGGGGTCGTAATTCACCCCTCCACTTT.

CDR3 nucleotides: TGTGCCAGCAGCCCCACGGGACTAGCGGGAGTCGACGAGCAGTACTTC. Translation: CASSPTGLAGVDEQYF. The chain employs TRBV7-9 and TRBJ2-7; TRBD2 aligns across 14 bases. The V gene's germline CDR1 is SEHNR and CDR2 FQNEAQ (reference sequence). V lost 5 bases to trimming and J lost 5 bases; unmatched junction nucleotides: 8. The CDR3 has 16 amino acids.

The chain recombines TRBV5-1 with TRBJ1-2; D is undetermined. CDR1 and CDR2 from the germline V gene are SGHRS and YFSETQ. Between the trimmed V and J ends, which lost 0 bases and 2 bases, there was a span of 8 bases. This CDR3 has 14 residues. CDR3 DNA sequence: TGCGCCAGCAGCTTGGACAGCCGCAACTATGGCTACACCTTC. The encoded protein is CASSLDSRNYGYTF.

This clone was counted only a few times. The chain employs TRBV7-9 and TRBJ1-5, with a possible D match to TRBD1 (6 bases). V gave up 4 bases and J gave up 11 bases, with 21 bases separating them. The germline V gene encodes CDR1 SEHNR and CDR2 FQNEAQ (reference sequence). This CDR3 has 15 amino acids. CDR3: CASSSLGGSGTAQHF. The CDR3 DNA sequence: TGTGCCAGCAGCTCCTTGGGGGGCTCCGGCACGGCCCAGCATTTT.